The rows below give T cell receptor beta chains drawn from one sample of a study of cytotoxic CD8 clonotypes in ibrutinib-treated CLL. TCRdb's table, derived via immunoSEQ multiplex PCR, lists solely in-frame clones and lacks some. Of 300,000 to 350,000 clones listed, roughly 79% are singletons. The starting material was PBMCs, obtained before ibrutinib treatment. The source is a human donor with chronic lymphocytic leukemia. Both conserved end residues are part of each CDR3.

TRBJ1-1,TRBV25-1,CASSEPGTGGPEAFF
TRBJ2-1,TRBV7-6,CASSLRETGPYEQFF
TRBJ2-7,TRBV30,CAWRAGTSYEQYF
TRBJ2-2,TRBV7-2,CASSLLSGELFF
TRBJ1-2,TRBV4-3,CASSQGTGGGYGYTF
TRBJ2-1,TRBV5-1,CASSWGDNEQFF
TRBJ2-1,TRBV5-4,CASIAQTSGRVNEQFF
TRBJ2-3,TRBV6-6,CASSRNPSTDTQYF
TRBJ2-1,TRBV30,CAWSRQGASYNEQFF
TRBJ2-3,TRBV5-4,CASSLANRRATDTQYF
TRBJ2-1,TRBV29-1,CSVEGQGTSLRPNEQFF
TRBJ2-5,TRBV18,CASSLTGETQYF
TRBJ1-5,TRBV4-1,CASSQSALRWPQHF
TRBJ2-5,TRBV5-1,CASSLDRTGPQETQYF
TRBJ2-7,TRBV6-5,CASSHDTQYEQYF
TRBJ1-1,TRBV6-5,CASSYIGGRTEAFF
TRBJ2-7,TRBV6-6,CASSYEDRGPYEQYF
TRBJ2-7,TRBV27,CASSLGTSSGYEQYF
TRBJ1-1,TRBV5-1,CASSLVGTGNTEAFF
TRBJ1-5,TRBV11-1,CASSLDMGQPQHF
TRBJ2-1,TRBV25-1,CASSPQVTYNEQFF
TRBJ2-5,TRBV27,CASSLSRGGETQYF